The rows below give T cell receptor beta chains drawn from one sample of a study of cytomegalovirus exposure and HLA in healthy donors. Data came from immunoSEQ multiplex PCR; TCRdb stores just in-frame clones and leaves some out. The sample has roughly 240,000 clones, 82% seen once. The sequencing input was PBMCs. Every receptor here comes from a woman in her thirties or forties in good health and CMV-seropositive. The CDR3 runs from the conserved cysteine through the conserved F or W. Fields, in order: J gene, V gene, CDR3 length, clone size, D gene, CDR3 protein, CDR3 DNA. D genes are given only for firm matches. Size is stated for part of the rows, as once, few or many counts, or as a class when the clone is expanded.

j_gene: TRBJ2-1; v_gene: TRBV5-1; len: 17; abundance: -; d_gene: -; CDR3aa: CASSVGTLGGSYNEQFF; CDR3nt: TGCGCCAGCAGCGTAGGGACCCTAGGGGGCTCCTACAATGAGCAGTTCTTC
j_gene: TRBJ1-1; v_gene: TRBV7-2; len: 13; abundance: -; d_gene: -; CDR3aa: CASSVQVSSEAFF; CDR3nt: TGTGCCAGCAGCGTACAGGTGAGCTCTGAAGCTTTCTTT
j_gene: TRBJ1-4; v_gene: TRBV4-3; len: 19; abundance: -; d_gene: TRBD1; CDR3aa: CASSQDSHRWTGGTEKLFF; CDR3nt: TGCGCCAGCAGCCAAGATTCCCACCGCTGGACAGGGGGTACTGAAAAACTGTTTTTT
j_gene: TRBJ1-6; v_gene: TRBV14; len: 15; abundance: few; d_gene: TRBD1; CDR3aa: CASSRNRGSNSPLHF; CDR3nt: TGTGCCAGCAGCCGTAACAGGGGCTCCAATTCACCCCTCCACTTT
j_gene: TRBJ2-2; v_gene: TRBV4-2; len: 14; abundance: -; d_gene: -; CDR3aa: CASSQDSVNGELFF; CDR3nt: TGTGCCAGCAGCCAAGATAGCGTGAACGGGGAGCTGTTTTTT
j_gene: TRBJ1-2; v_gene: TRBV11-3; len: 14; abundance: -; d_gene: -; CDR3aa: CASSLDAGPGGYTF; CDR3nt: TGTGCCAGCAGCTTAGATGCGGGGCCCGGAGGCTACACCTTC
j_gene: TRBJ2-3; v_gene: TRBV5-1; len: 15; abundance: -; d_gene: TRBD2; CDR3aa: CASSLAGRAGDTQYF; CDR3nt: TGCGCCAGCAGCCTTGCGGGGAGGGCCGGAGATACGCAGTATTTT
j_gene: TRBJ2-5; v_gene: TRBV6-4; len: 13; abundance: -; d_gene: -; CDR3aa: CASSDDVGGTQYF; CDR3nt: TGTGCCAGCAGTGACGACGTGGGGGGGACCCAGTACTTC
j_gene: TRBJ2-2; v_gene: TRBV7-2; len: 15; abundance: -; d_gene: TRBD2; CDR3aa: CASRSTSGDTGELFF; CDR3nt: TGTGCCAGCCGCTCGACTAGCGGGGACACCGGGGAGCTGTTTTTT
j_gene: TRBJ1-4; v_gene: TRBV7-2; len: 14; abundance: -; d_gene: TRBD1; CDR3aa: CASSLGTGYEKLFF; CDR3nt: TGTGCCAGCAGCTTAGGGACAGGGTATGAAAAACTGTTTTTT
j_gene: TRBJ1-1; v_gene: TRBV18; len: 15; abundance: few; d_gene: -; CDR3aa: CASSPRQAMNTEAFF; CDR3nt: TGTGCCAGCTCACCTAGACAGGCCATGAACACTGAAGCTTTCTTT
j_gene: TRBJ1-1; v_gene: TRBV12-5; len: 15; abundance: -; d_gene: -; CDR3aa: CASGPLQGDGTEAFF; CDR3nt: TGTGCTAGTGGTCCTTTACAGGGTGATGGCACTGAAGCTTTCTTT
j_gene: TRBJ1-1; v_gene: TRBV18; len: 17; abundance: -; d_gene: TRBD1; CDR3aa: CASSPLGGTGANTEAFF; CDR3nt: TGTGCCAGCTCACCACTTGGGGGGACAGGGGCGAACACTGAAGCTTTCTTT
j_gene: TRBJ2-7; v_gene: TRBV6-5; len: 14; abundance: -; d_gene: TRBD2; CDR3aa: CASRLLAPSYEQYF; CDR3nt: TGTGCCAGCAGACTACTAGCGCCTTCCTACGAGCAGTACTTC
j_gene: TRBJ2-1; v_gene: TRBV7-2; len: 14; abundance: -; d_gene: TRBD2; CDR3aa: CASSPRSGGNEQFF; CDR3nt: TGTGCCAGCAGCCCCCGTTCGGGGGGCAATGAGCAGTTCTTC
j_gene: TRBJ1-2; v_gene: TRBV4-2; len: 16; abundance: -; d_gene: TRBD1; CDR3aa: CASSQLQGARYRGYTF; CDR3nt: TGTGCCAGCAGCCAATTACAGGGGGCGCGTTATAGAGGCTACACCTTC
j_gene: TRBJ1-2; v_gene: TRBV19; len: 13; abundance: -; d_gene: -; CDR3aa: CASSIGRIYGYTF; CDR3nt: TGTGCCAGTAGTATAGGCAGGATCTATGGCTACACCTTC
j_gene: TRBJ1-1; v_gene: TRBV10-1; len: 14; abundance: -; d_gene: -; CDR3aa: CASSEELGTGSAFF; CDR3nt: TGCGCCAGCAGTGAAGAGTTGGGAACAGGGTCGGCTTTCTTT
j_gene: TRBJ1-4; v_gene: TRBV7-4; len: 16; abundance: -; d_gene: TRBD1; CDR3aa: CASTLTGGMANEKLFF; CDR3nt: TGTGCCAGCACCTTGACAGGGGGTATGGCTAATGAAAAACTGTTTTTT
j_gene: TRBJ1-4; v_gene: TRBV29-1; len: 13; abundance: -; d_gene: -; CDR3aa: CSVDQGRSEKLFF; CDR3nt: TGCAGCGTTGACCAGGGGAGAAGTGAAAAACTGTTTTTT
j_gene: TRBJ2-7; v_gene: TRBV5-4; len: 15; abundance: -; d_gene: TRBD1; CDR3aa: CASSSLGTGSYEQYF; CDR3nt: TGTGCCAGCAGCAGCTTAGGGACAGGCTCCTACGAGCAGTACTTC
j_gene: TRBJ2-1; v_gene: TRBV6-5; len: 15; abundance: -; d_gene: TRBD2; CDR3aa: CASSRSGSSYNEQFF; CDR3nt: TGTGCCAGCAGTCGGAGCGGGAGCTCCTACAATGAGCAGTTCTTC
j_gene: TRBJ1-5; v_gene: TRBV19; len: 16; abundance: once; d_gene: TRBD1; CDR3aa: CASSVRGGTGQRPQHF; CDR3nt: TGTGCCAGTAGTGTCAGAGGAGGGACAGGGCAAAGGCCCCAGCATTTT
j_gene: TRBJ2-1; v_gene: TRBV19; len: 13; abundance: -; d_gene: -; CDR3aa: CASSVSRYNEQFF; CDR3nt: TGTGCCAGTAGTGTTAGCCGATACAATGAGCAGTTCTTC